This paragraph reports one TCR beta chain. This record comes from a study of blood T cell repertoires in COVID-19. The wider study: Specimens from acute and convalescent COVID-19 originated in the United States, Italy and Spain.

Germline V lookup: CDR1 KGHSH, CDR2 LQKENI. V was pared by 3 bases and J by 2 bases, with 3 bases between. This CDR3 region has 12 residues. TCRdb's copy holds only in-frame clones and misses some; the assay was immunoSEQ multiplex PCR. In the table there are tens of thousands of clones, about 85% of which are singletons. This chain links TRBV18 with TRBJ2-3; no reliable D call. The source of this sequence is a man in his 70s with acute or convalescent COVID-19. Sequences were obtained from peripheral blood. The CDR3 spells CASSPYTDTQYF. CDR3 nucleotides: TGTGCCAGCTCACCGTACACAGATACGCAGTATTTT. Filled out from reference TRBV18 and TRBJ2-3, the complete variable domain reads NAGVMQNPRHLVRRRGQEARLRCSPMKGHSHVYWYRQLPEEGLKFMVYLQKENIIDESGMPKERFSAEFPKEGPSILRIQQVVRGDSAAYFCASSPYTDTQYFGPGTRLTVL.